Below are 22 T cell receptor beta chains sequenced from a single sample in a study of blood T cell repertoires in COVID-19. The assay was immunoSEQ multiplex PCR, and TCRdb's table has in-frame clones only and misses some. The sample has about 100,000 clones, more than 75% seen once. Sequencing input: peripheral blood. These receptors originate from a human donor in a cohort sampled during active COVID-19.

This clone was counted a few times. J is TRBJ2-7 and V is TRBV2, with D uncertain. CDR1 and CDR2 (germline): SNHLY, FYNNEI. The CDR3 runs to 13 residues. With 4 bases removed from V and 6 bases from J, the gap between germline ends came to 13 bases. CDR3 protein: CASSVRPASEQYF. CDR3 DNA sequence: TGTGCCAGCAGTGTGAGGCCCGCTAGCGAGCAGTACTTC.

This chain links TRBV5-1 with TRBJ2-2; the match to TRBD2 covers 7 bases. The CDR3 spans 16 residues. V lost 0 bases, J lost 4 bases, and 6 bases stayed unmatched. Germline CDR1 is SGHRS and CDR2 is YFSETQ. The CDR3 here is CASSLERLAATGELFF. The CDR3 DNA reads as TGCGCCAGCAGCTTGGAGAGGCTAGCGGCCACCGGGGAGCTGTTTTTT.

This CDR3 reads CASSDRVLSGANVLTF. The CDR3 DNA is TGTGCCAGCAGTGACAGGGTTCTCTCTGGGGCCAACGTCCTGACTTTC. This chain uses TRBV6-1 with TRBJ2-6; possible D gene TRBD1, 5 bases. V was clipped by 3 bases and J by 0 bases, with 9 bases between them. There are 16 residues in the CDR3. Germline lookup yields CDR1 MNHNS and CDR2 SASEGT.

The V call is TRBV5-4, the J call TRBJ1-2; 8 nucleotides align to TRBD1. The CDR3 extends over 16 amino acids. The V and J ends lost 2 bases and 2 bases, in that order; junction bases with no gene match: 8. Germline CDR1 and CDR2: SGHNT and YYREEE (reference sequence). Written as DNA, the CDR3 is TGTGCCAGCAGCTTACCTAATAGACAGGGGAACTATGGCTACACCTTC. Residues: CASSLPNRQGNYGYTF.

The rearrangement joins TRBV10-3 to TRBJ1-1; TRBD1 might be the D (6 bases). From germline, CDR1 is ENHRY and CDR2 SYGVKD. The CDR3 is 12 residues long. V was clipped by 8 bases and J by 8 bases, with 15 bases between them. The CDR3: CAIGRGTIEAFF. In nucleotides, the CDR3 is TGTGCCATCGGGAGGGGGACTATAGAAGCTTTCTTT.

This clone showed up just once. V usage is TRBV10-3 and J usage is TRBJ2-1; 12 bases agree with TRBD2. Germline loops: CDR1 ENHRY, CDR2 SYGVKD. The CDR3 loop spans 15 amino acids. V dropped 4 bases and J dropped 10; count of bases not matched to a gene: 8. The CDR3 protein is CAISGSSGGVGEQFF. The CDR3 DNA follows: TGTGCCATCAGTGGATCTAGCGGGGGGGTCGGCGAGCAGTTCTTC.

The V gene is TRBV10-3, the J gene TRBJ2-3, with 7 bases lining up with TRBD1. CDR3 length: 14 residues. Germline CDR1 and CDR2: ENHRY and SYGVKD. With 7 bases clipped from V and 3 bases from J, the junction kept 7 bases outside the gene matches. The CDR3 DNA reads TGTGCCATCACTGTGACAGGGAATACAGATACGCAGTATTTT. It translates to CAITVTGNTDTQYF.

At least ten counts were recorded for this clone. The CDR3 is CASSRTTYEQYF. In DNA, the CDR3 is TGTGCCAGCAGCCGGACTACCTACGAGCAGTACTTC. This chain connects TRBV2 to TRBJ2-7, with TRBD2 as a possible D gene (6 bases). In germline, CDR1 is SNHLY, CDR2 FYNNEI. The V gene lost 6 bases and the J gene lost 2 bases, with 8 bases spanning the gap. The CDR3 covers 12 residues. The variable domain in full, completed from reference TRBV2 and TRBJ2-7, reads EPEVTQTPSHQVTQMGQEVILRCVPISNHLYFYWYRQILGQKVEFLVSFYNNEISEKSEIFDDQFSVERPDGSNFTLKIRSTKLEDSAMYFCASSRTTYEQYFGPGTRLTVT.

DNA for the CDR3: TGCAGTGCTAGTCCACCACAGTCAACTAATGAAAAACTGTTTTTT. Translation gives CSASPPQSTNEKLFF. The V gene is TRBV20-1, the J gene TRBJ1-4, with D hard to call. Germline CDR1 reads DFQATT; CDR2 reads SNEGSKA (reference sequence). The germline V and J ends were trimmed by 3 bases and 0 bases, with 11 bases remaining between them. The CDR3 consists of 15 residues.

The V gene is TRBV7-9, the J gene TRBJ1-1; 8 bases align to TRBD1. The CDR3 consists of 14 residues. V was clipped by 5 bases and J by 1 base; unmatched bases: 3. Germline CDR1 and CDR2: SEHNR and FQNEAQ (reference sequence). CDR3 sequence reads: CASSEGQGNTEAFF. The CDR3 DNA is TGTGCCAGCAGCGAAGGACAGGGGAACACTGAAGCTTTCTTT.

The chain links TRBV10-1 to TRBJ1-2; the match to TRBD1 covers 7 bases. This CDR3 spans 15 amino acids. V was clipped by 10 bases and J by 8 bases; unmatched bases: 19. Germline CDR1 WNHNN, CDR2 SYGVQD (reference sequence). CDR3 sequence: CATGEDRQTRLGYTF. The CDR3 DNA follows: TGCGCCACAGGGGAGGACAGGCAAACTCGTCTGGGCTACACCTTC.

The rearrangement uses TRBV12-3 or TRBV12-4 and TRBJ1-2; no clear D. V lost 1 base, J lost 4 bases, and 7 bases lay in between. The CDR3 extends over 13 amino acids. CDR3 nucleotide sequence: TGTGCCAGCAGTTTAGGGAGGTTCTATGGCTACACCTTC. This encodes CASSLGRFYGYTF.

V and J are TRBV12-3 or TRBV12-4 and TRBJ1-2, with D perhaps TRBD1 (5 bases). This CDR3 is 13 amino acids long. The germline V and J ends were trimmed by 5 bases and 8 bases, with 15 bases remaining between them. The CDR3 here is CASSRDGRGGYTF. The CDR3 DNA reads as TGTGCCAGCAGTCGGGACGGCCGGGGGGGCTACACCTTC.

This chain links TRBV7-9 with TRBJ2-6, with 7 positions matching TRBD1. CDR1 and CDR2 (germline): SEHNR, FQNEAQ (reference sequence). This CDR3 spans 16 amino acids. The trim removed 4 bases at V and 4 bases at J, leaving 7 bases unmatched. The CDR3 sequence is CASSSEGQHGANVLTF. As DNA, the CDR3 is TGTGCCAGCAGCTCCGAGGGACAGCACGGGGCCAACGTCCTGACTTTC.

The chain links TRBV7-9 to TRBJ2-1; 13 nucleotides line up with TRBD2. Trimming cost V 6 bases and J 9 bases; bases outside gene matches: 8. Germline loops: CDR1 SEHNR, CDR2 FQNEAQ (reference sequence). CDR3 size: 15 residues. The CDR3 spells CASRPGLAGVLEQFF. The CDR3 coding sequence is TGTGCCAGCAGACCCGGACTAGCGGGAGTGCTTGAGCAGTTCTTC. Based on the CDR3 plus reference TRBV7-9 and TRBJ2-1, the full variable domain is DTGVSQNPRHKITKRGQNVTFRCDPISEHNRLYWYRQTLGQGPEFLTYFQNEAQLEKSRLLSDRFSAERPKGSFSTLEIQRTEQGDSAMYLCASRPGLAGVLEQFFGPGTRLTVL.

This rearrangement joins TRBV9 to TRBJ2-7; tentatively, D is TRBD1 (6 bases). This CDR3 region has 15 residues. Between the trimmed V and J ends, which lost 3 bases and 2 bases, there was a span of 15 bases. CDR1 is SGDLS, CDR2 YYNGEE, per germline. The CDR3 protein is CASSEGVAGTYEQYF. The CDR3 nucleotides are TGTGCCAGCAGCGAGGGGGTTGCAGGAACCTACGAGCAGTACTTC.

V and J are TRBV2 and TRBJ2-3; 7 positions match TRBD2. In germline, CDR1 is SNHLY, CDR2 FYNNEI. CDR3 length equals 15 residues. The V gene end was trimmed by 6 bases and the J gene end by 8 bases; junction bases not matched to a gene: 14. The CDR3 region is CASSYAEVGEGTQYF. In DNA form, the CDR3 reads TGTGCCAGCAGCTACGCCGAGGTGGGGGAGGGTACGCAGTATTTT.

The rearrangement links TRBV7-9 to TRBJ1-4; maybe TRBD1 (5 bases). CDR1 is SEHNR, CDR2 FQNEAQ, per germline (reference sequence). The ends were cut back, 5 bases at V and 5 bases at J, with 15 bases in the middle. This CDR3 spans 15 amino acids. The CDR3 DNA follows: TGTGCCAGCAGCAAAGACAGAGAAATAAATGAAAAACTGTTTTTT. It specifies CASSKDREINEKLFF.

This clone occurred once. V gene TRBV11-2 combines with J gene TRBJ2-3; 8 bases map to TRBD2. Per the germline V gene, CDR1 is SGHAT and CDR2 is FQNNGV. V dropped 1 base and J dropped 7; count of bases not matched to a gene: 7. There are 15 residues in the CDR3. CDR3 region: CASSLGSTSVHTQYF. The CDR3 bases are TGTGCCAGCAGCTTAGGTTCGACTAGCGTGCATACGCAGTATTTT.

As DNA, the CDR3 is TGTGCCAGCAGTTTACATTCAGGGACAGGCTACACCTTC. Translation gives CASSLHSGTGYTF. The V gene is TRBV27, the J gene TRBJ1-2, with D tentatively TRBD1 (6 bases). The V end lost 2 bases, the J end lost 8 bases, and 12 bases lay between the germline ends. CDR3 length: 13 amino acids. Germline values: CDR1 MNHEY, CDR2 SMNVEV (reference sequence).

The CDR3 here is CASHRGNTEAFF. The CDR3 DNA sequence: TGTGCCAGCCACAGGGGTAACACTGAAGCTTTCTTT. The genes are TRBV10-3 and TRBJ1-1, with 7 bases aligning to TRBD1. The CDR3 runs to 12 residues. The junction had 4 bases not matched to a gene; V was cut back by 10 bases and J by 2 bases. Looked up from germline, CDR1 is ENHRY and CDR2 is SYGVKD.

V and J are TRBV5-1 and TRBJ1-6; 7 nucleotides line up with TRBD1. With V trimmed by 4 bases and J by 7 bases, 5 bases remained unmatched. Germline loops: CDR1 SGHRS, CDR2 YFSETQ. The CDR3 sequence is 14 residues long. The CDR3 region is CASSPDRDNSPLHF. Written as DNA, the CDR3 is TGCGCCAGCAGCCCTGACAGGGACAATTCACCCCTCCACTTT.